This passage covers 29 T cell receptor beta chains from one sample sequenced in a study of T cell changes during pregnancy in multiple sclerosis. TCRdb keeps only in-frame clones here, not all; method: immunoSEQ multiplex PCR. The data contain approximately 70,000 clones, roughly nine tenths of them seen just once; the ten biggest clones take up roughly 1.5%. The material sequenced was peripheral blood, taken after pregnancy. The receptors were sampled from a female donor with multiple sclerosis, enrolled in a pregnancy study.

The chain joins TRBV30 to TRBJ1-2; tentatively, D is TRBD1 (6 bases). Germline V gene data show CDR1 as GTSNPN and CDR2 as SVGIG (reference sequence). Between the trimmed V and J ends, which lost 1 base and 8 bases, there was a span of 11 bases. The CDR3 is made up of 12 amino acids. The CDR3 coding sequence is TGTGCCTGGAGTGCTCAGGGGTTCGGCTACACCTTC. Residues: CAWSAQGFGYTF.

The J gene is TRBJ2-5, the V gene TRBV25-1; D is perhaps TRBD2 (5 bases). Germline CDR1 is MGHDK and CDR2 is SYGVNS. The CDR3 contains 10 residues. V was trimmed by 7 bases and J by 5 bases, leaving 5 bases between them. The CDR3 is CASTGETQYF. The CDR3 region has the DNA TGTGCCAGCACGGGGGAGACCCAGTACTTC.

The CDR3 region has the DNA TGTGCCAGCAGTGAAGGCGGGGGCGCGAGGTATGGCTACACCTTC. Protein: CASSEGGGARYGYTF. The V call is TRBV2, the J call TRBJ1-2; D perhaps matches TRBD1 (6 bases). Germline V gene sequence: CDR1 SNHLY, CDR2 FYNNEI. This CDR3 has 15 amino acids. V was cut by 1 base and J by 5 bases, with 14 bases left in between.

The J gene is TRBJ2-2, the V gene TRBV18; 10 bases fit TRBD2. Trimming removed 3 bases from V and 4 bases from J; junction bases left unmatched: 5. The CDR3 loop spans 16 amino acids. Looked up from germline, CDR1 is KGHSH and CDR2 is LQKENI. In nucleotides, the CDR3 is TGTGCCAGCTCACCCCAGAGCGGGAGGGCCACCGGGGAGCTGTTTTTT. This gives the protein CASSPQSGRATGELFF.

CDR3 sequence (DNA): TGTGCCAGCACCACAAGATTCTGGAGTTTCTACGAGCAGTACTTC. Amino acid sequence: CASTTRFWSFYEQYF. The gene calls are TRBV6-5 and TRBJ2-7, with D hard to call. CDR1 is MNHEY, CDR2 SVGAGI, per germline. Trimming removed 7 bases from V and 3 bases from J, with 19 bases in between. The CDR3 has 15 amino acids.

The CDR3 loop is CASSRDKTYEQYF. DNA of the CDR3: TGTGCCAGCAGCCGGGACAAAACCTACGAGCAGTACTTC. The chain recombines TRBV11-3 with TRBJ2-7, with a possible D match to TRBD1 (6 bases). The germline V and J ends were trimmed by 5 bases and 2 bases, with 10 bases remaining between them. CDR3 length: 13 amino acids. Germline CDR1 SGHNT, CDR2 YENEEA.

This clone was seen a handful of times. The chain recombines TRBV5-4 with TRBJ1-1; D is possibly TRBD1 (5 bases). V lost 4 bases to trimming and J lost 2 bases, with 15 bases between them. CDR3 length: 15 amino acids. Germline loops: CDR1 SGHNT, CDR2 YYREEE (reference sequence). The CDR3 region is CASSPDGRGNTEAFF. CDR3 bases: TGTGCCAGCAGCCCGGATGGAAGGGGTAACACTGAAGCTTTCTTT.

The J gene is TRBJ2-1, the V gene TRBV5-4; the match to TRBD2 covers 12 bases. The CDR3 runs 17 residues. Trimming at V came to 2 bases and at J to 10 bases, leaving 13 bases not matched to a gene. Germline V gene data show CDR1 as SGHNT and CDR2 as YYREEE (reference sequence). The CDR3 here is CASSLSSFLAGGREQFF. The CDR3 DNA reads TGTGCCAGCAGCTTAAGTTCTTTTCTAGCGGGAGGGCGGGAGCAGTTCTTC.

The rearrangement joins TRBV6-5 to TRBJ2-2, with TRBD2 matching 8 bases. This CDR3 region has 15 residues. V gave up 7 bases and J gave up 6 bases; unmatched junction bases: 10. Germline values: CDR1 MNHEY, CDR2 SVGAGI. The CDR3, as DNA: TGTGCCAGCAAACGGGAGGGATCATCCGCCGGGGAGCTGTTTTTT. This sequence encodes CASKREGSSAGELFF.

This CDR3 reads CASSLAGTLEQFF. The CDR3 DNA follows: TGCGCCAGCAGCTTGGCCGGGACACTCGAGCAGTTCTTC. This chain connects TRBV5-1 to TRBJ2-1, with a tentative D call TRBD1 (6 bases). The CDR3 is 13 residues long. V lost 0 bases to trimming and J lost 10 bases, with 11 bases between them. Germline loops: CDR1 SGHRS, CDR2 YFSETQ.

This clone was recorded once. This chain links TRBV2 with TRBJ2-7, with TRBD2 identical over 8 bases. CDR1 is SNHLY, CDR2 FYNNEI, per germline. The V and J ends lost 6 bases and 3 bases, in that order; junction bases with no gene match: 10. This CDR3 comprises 15 residues. The CDR3 reads CASSVQRGRVYEQYF. In DNA form, the CDR3 reads TGTGCCAGCAGCGTCCAGCGGGGGCGCGTCTACGAGCAGTACTTC.

CDR3 amino acids: CAISDPGGGQTYEQYF. In DNA, the CDR3 is TGTGCCATCAGTGACCCGGGGGGGGGCCAAACCTACGAGCAGTACTTC. This chain uses TRBV10-3 with TRBJ2-7; 8 bases agree with TRBD2. Germline values: CDR1 ENHRY, CDR2 SYGVKD. The CDR3 contains 16 residues. V was pared by 3 bases and J by 2 bases, with 9 bases of the junction left unmatched.

The rearrangement uses TRBV6-1 and TRBJ2-3; 8 nucleotides line up with TRBD1. The CDR3 sequence is 13 residues long. Germline values: CDR1 MNHNS, CDR2 SASEGT. The J segment lost 5 bases and the V segment lost 7 bases, leaving 5 bases of the junction unmatched. CDR3 sequence: CASKPGGVDTQYF. In nucleotides, the CDR3 is TGTGCCAGCAAGCCAGGGGGCGTAGATACGCAGTATTTT.

Regarding this clone: One end of the junction is discordant with germline, which a read error may explain. The CDR3 is CASSSSGSLYNEQFF. DNA of the CDR3: TGTGCTAGCAGCTCTAGCGGGAGTTTGTACAATGAGCAGTTCTTC. The genes are TRBV7-7 and TRBJ2-1, with TRBD2 matching 10 bases. CDR3 length: 15 residues. Looked up from germline, CDR1 is SSHAT and CDR2 is FNYEAQ (reference sequence).

As regards this clone: The junction differs from germline at one of its ends, possibly a read error. The CDR3 reads CASSWGTGVEETQYF. The CDR3 DNA is TGTGCTAGCAGCTGGGGGACAGGAGTAGAAGAGACCCAGTACTTC. The genes are TRBV7-7 and TRBJ2-5; 8 bases match TRBD1. Germline CDR1 and CDR2: SSHAT and FNYEAQ (reference sequence). CDR3 length: 15 residues. Looking up the rest from reference TRBV7-7 and TRBJ2-5 gives the full variable domain: GAGVSQSPRYKVTKRGQDVTLRCDPISSHATLYWYQQALGQGPEFLTYFNYEAQPDKSGLPSDRFSAERPEGSISTLTIQRTEQRDSAMYRCASSWGTGVEETQYFGPGTRLLVL.

This chain uses TRBV6-4 with TRBJ2-6, with 7 bases identical to TRBD1. V was clipped by 6 bases and J by 2 bases; unmatched bases: 7. This CDR3 contains 16 residues. The germline gives CDR1 MRHNA, CDR2 SNTAGT. The CDR3 DNA reads as TGTGCCAGCAGCCCAACAGGGGATACTGGGGCCAACGTCCTGACTTTC. It specifies CASSPTGDTGANVLTF.

This clone showed up just once. The J gene is TRBJ2-3, the V gene TRBV29-1, with D maybe TRBD1 (5 bases). V was shortened by 5 bases and J by 3 bases, with 9 bases between the two germline ends. This CDR3 spans 12 amino acids. CDR1 and CDR2 from the germline V gene are SQVTM and ANQGSEA. CDR3 sequence: CSVQAGTDTQYF. The CDR3 DNA reads TGCAGCGTTCAGGCAGGGACAGATACGCAGTATTTT.

This clone was observed a single time. This chain joins TRBV29-1 and TRBJ1-2; no clear D. CDR3 size: 12 residues. Trimming took 0 bases from V and 7 from J, leaving 9 bases between them. Germline V gives CDR1 SQVTM, CDR2 ANQGSEA. CDR3 loop: CSVEDQVGGYTF. DNA of the CDR3: TGCAGCGTTGAAGATCAGGTCGGTGGCTACACCTTC. Looking up the rest from reference TRBV29-1 and TRBJ1-2 gives the full variable domain: SAVISQKPSRDICQRGTSLTIQCQVDSQVTMMFWYRQQPGQSLTLIATANQGSEATYESGFVIDKFPISRPNLTFSTLTVSNMSPEDSSIYLCSVEDQVGGYTFGSGTRLTVV.

The chain joins TRBV9 to TRBJ2-7; 10 bases line up with TRBD2. Trimming cost V 0 bases and J 3 bases; bases outside gene matches: 0. This CDR3 contains 14 residues. From germline, CDR1 is SGDLS and CDR2 YYNGEE. CDR3 nucleotide sequence: TGTGCCAGCAGCGTAGGACTAGCGGGCTACGAGCAGTACTTC. Translating it yields CASSVGLAGYEQYF.

The V gene is TRBV6-5, the J gene TRBJ2-5; the D gene is possibly TRBD1 (6 bases). The CDR3 length is 14 residues. The germline CDR1 and CDR2 sequences are MNHEY and SVGAGI. V was cut by 4 bases and J by 1 base, with 10 bases left in between. As DNA, the CDR3 is TGTGCCAGCAGTTGGACAGTCCGCCAAGAGACCCAGTACTTC. This sequence encodes CASSWTVRQETQYF.

V is TRBV11-2 and J is TRBJ2-7; 9 bases are shared with TRBD2. Trimming removed 2 bases from V and 2 bases from J; junction bases left unmatched: 4. The germline gives CDR1 SGHAT, CDR2 FQNNGV. This CDR3 has 15 residues. The CDR3 region is CASSLTASGTYEQYF. The CDR3 DNA follows: TGTGCCAGCAGCTTAACGGCTAGCGGGACCTACGAGCAGTACTTC.

The genes are TRBV5-1 and TRBJ2-4; 9 bases are a match to TRBD2. Germline V gene sequence: CDR1 SGHRS, CDR2 YFSETQ. The trim removed 0 bases at V and 2 bases at J, leaving 9 bases unmatched. The CDR3 is made up of 18 amino acids. CDR3 coding DNA: TGCGCCAGCAGCTTGGTAGCGGGAGCCGTTGTAACCAAAAACATTCAGTACTTC. Its translation is CASSLVAGAVVTKNIQYF.

The genes are TRBV10-1 and TRBJ2-2, with a weak D call TRBD1 (6 bases). Germline V gives CDR1 WNHNN, CDR2 SYGVQD (reference sequence). Trimming left V 6 bases short and J 8 bases short, with 16 bases between. The CDR3 has 14 amino acids. The CDR3 DNA follows: TGCGCCAGCAGCCTGGGACAACAGGCAGGGGAGCTGTTTTTT. Its protein product is CASSLGQQAGELFF.

This chain joins TRBV10-3 and TRBJ1-1, with D unclear. The CDR3 extends over 12 amino acids. Germline loops: CDR1 ENHRY, CDR2 SYGVKD. Between the trimmed V and J ends, which lost 6 bases and 5 bases, there was a span of 10 bases. CDR3: CAIRTMETEAFF. Here the CDR3 DNA reads TGTGCCATCAGGACTATGGAGACTGAAGCTTTCTTT.

V is TRBV30 and J is TRBJ2-7; 8 positions match TRBD2. Trimming removed 2 bases from V and 0 bases from J; junction bases left unmatched: 0. The CDR3 has 13 residues. Germline V gives CDR1 GTSNPN, CDR2 SVGIG (reference sequence). The CDR3 loop is CAWSSGSSYEQYF. CDR3 in DNA: TGTGCCTGGAGTAGCGGGAGCTCCTACGAGCAGTACTTC.

This clone is a singleton in its sample. The chain combines TRBV28 with TRBJ1-4; tentatively, D is TRBD1 (6 bases). Trimming pared 4 bases from V and 0 bases from J, leaving 9 bases between. In germline, CDR1 is MDHEN, CDR2 SYDVKM. This CDR3 comprises 15 residues. In nucleotides, the CDR3 is TGTGCCAGCAGTTCCCCAGGGGCAACTAATGAAAAACTGTTTTTT. As protein: CASSSPGATNEKLFF.

The chain is built from TRBV13 and TRBJ2-1; 7 nucleotides match TRBD1. J gave up 7 bases and V 5 bases, and 2 bases lay outside the gene matches. The CDR3 is made up of 12 amino acids. CDR1 is PRHDT and CDR2 is FYEKMQ in the germline V gene (reference sequence). The CDR3: CASSARGNEQFF. CDR3 nucleotides: TGTGCCAGCAGCGCCAGGGGGAATGAGCAGTTCTTC.

The chain carries TRBV23-1 and TRBJ2-1, with D perhaps matching TRBD1 (5 bases). TRBV23-1 is an ORF, with its function uncertain. With 9 bases removed from V and 6 bases from J, the gap between germline ends came to 15 bases. The length of the CDR3 is 13 residues. The CDR3 sequence is CASFRRAPNEQFF. CDR3 nucleotide sequence: TGCGCCAGTTTCCGCAGGGCCCCCAATGAGCAGTTCTTC.

The chain links TRBV28 to TRBJ1-2; the match to TRBD1 covers 9 bases. CDR3 length equals 14 residues. Germline assignment: CDR1 MDHEN and CDR2 SYDVKM. V shed 11 bases and J 4 bases; nucleotides not matched to a gene: 11. CDR3 protein: CALGTGPTPYGYTF. The DNA for the CDR3 is TGTGCCCTGGGGACAGGGCCAACCCCCTATGGCTACACCTTC.